These T cell receptor beta chains were read from a single sample in a study of cytotoxic CD8 clonotypes in ibrutinib-treated CLL. TCRdb's copy holds only in-frame clones and misses some; the assay was immunoSEQ multiplex PCR. The profile covers around 140,000 clones, with roughly 80% appearing a single time and less than 30% taken by the ten largest. Sequenced here: PBMCs, sampled after 12 months of ibrutinib treatment. Source of these receptors: a human donor with chronic lymphocytic leukemia. Each CDR3 is given with its conserved first and last residue. Fields, in order: V gene, clone size, D gene, J gene, CDR3 protein, CDR3 DNA. A D gene is named only where the DNA matches it firmly. Size is stated for part of the rows, as once, few or many counts, or as a class when the clone is expanded.

>TRBV9|.|TRBD2|TRBJ2-1
CASSVAGTSGRIEQFF
TGTGCCAGCAGCGTAGCAGGGACTAGCGGGAGAATTGAGCAGTTCTTC
>TRBV7-9|.|.|TRBJ1-1
CASSLTAGNTEAFF
TGTGCCAGCAGCTTAACGGCTGGGAACACTGAAGCTTTCTTT
>TRBV10-3|.|.|TRBJ2-7
CAIRDSGAQAYEQYF
TGTGCCATCAGGGATTCGGGGGCGCAAGCCTACGAGCAGTACTTC
>TRBV19|many|.|TRBJ1-1
CASSTLGIGDLKAFF
TGTGCCAGTAGTACTCTTGGTATTGGGGACTTAAAAGCTTTCTTT
>TRBV30|.|TRBD2|TRBJ2-7
CAWGTGTSGRANEQYF
TGTGCCTGGGGTACTGGGACTAGCGGGAGGGCCAACGAGCAGTACTTC
>TRBV6-5|.|.|TRBJ2-7
CASIRNGLESYEQYF
TGTGCCAGCATCAGGAACGGGCTGGAGTCCTACGAGCAGTACTTC
>TRBV5-1|.|.|TRBJ2-5
CASSSGGGALTQYF
TGCGCCAGCAGCTCCGGGGGAGGAGCTCTAACCCAGTACTTC
>TRBV2|.|.|TRBJ1-5
CASSADSNQPQHF
TGTGCCAGCAGTGCGGATAGCAATCAGCCCCAGCATTTT
>TRBV9|once|.|TRBJ2-7
CASSVEPVYEQYF
TGTGCCAGCAGCGTAGAGCCGGTCTACGAGCAGTACTTC
>TRBV7-8|.|TRBD1|TRBJ2-7
CASSRTGGRYEQYF
TGTGCCAGCAGCCGTACAGGGGGCCGCTACGAGCAGTACTTC
>TRBV6-8|.|TRBD2|TRBJ2-3
CASRLSGRVHGTVFNDTQYF
TGTGCCAGCAGATTAAGCGGGAGGGTACACGGCACGGTATTCAATGATACGCAGTATTTT
>TRBV2|.|.|TRBJ1-5
CASSEIGTWGQPQHF
TGTGCCAGCAGTGAAATTGGGACATGGGGTCAGCCCCAGCATTTT
>TRBV7-2|.|.|TRBJ2-3
CASSPTTHTQYF
TGTGCCAGCAGCCCGACTACACACACGCAGTATTTT
>TRBV9|.|TRBD1|TRBJ2-7
CASSAGQGGYEQYF
TGTGCCAGCAGCGCGGGACAGGGGGGGTACGAGCAGTACTTC
>TRBV7-9|.|.|TRBJ1-5
CASSLGEVGNQPQHF
TGTGCCAGCAGCTTAGGGGAAGTCGGCAATCAGCCCCAGCATTTT
>TRBV10-3|few|.|TRBJ1-5
CATRTGSNNQPQHF
TGTGCCACCCGGACCGGGAGTAACAATCAGCCCCAGCATTTT
>TRBV6-1|.|.|TRBJ1-2
CASSEIGISRYGYTF
TGTGCCAGCAGTGAAATAGGGATCAGCCGCTATGGCTACACCTTC
>TRBV14|.|.|TRBJ1-2
CASSQTGQKNRYGYTF
TGTGCCAGCAGCCAGACCGGACAGAAAAATCGGTATGGCTACACCTTC
>TRBV27|.|.|TRBJ1-5
CASREGGISNQPQHF
TGTGCCAGCAGGGAAGGCGGGATCAGCAATCAGCCCCAGCATTTT
>TRBV9|.|TRBD1|TRBJ1-2
CASSSGTELNYGYTF
TGTGCCAGCAGCTCCGGGACAGAGCTAAACTATGGCTACACCTTC
>TRBV30|few|TRBD2|TRBJ2-7
CAWSVSGSSYEQYF
TGTGCCTGGAGTGTTAGCGGGTCCTCCTACGAGCAGTACTTC
>TRBV11-2|.|.|TRBJ2-5
CASSFARVGETQYF
TGTGCCAGCAGCTTCGCCCGGGTCGGTGAGACCCAGTACTTC
>TRBV15|few|.|TRBJ2-6
CATSRVSGANVLTF
TGTGCCACCAGCAGAGTCTCTGGGGCCAACGTCCTGACTTTC
>TRBV28|once|.|TRBJ1-5
CASRSSHQPQHF
TGTGCCAGCAGGTCGTCGCACCAGCCCCAGCATTTT
>TRBV27|.|TRBD2|TRBJ2-7
CASKPGTSVLYEQYF
TGTGCCAGCAAACCCGGGACTAGCGTTCTCTACGAGCAGTACTTC
>TRBV18|.|.|TRBJ2-5
CASSPLGETQYF
TGTGCCAGCTCACCACTGGGGGAGACCCAGTACTTC
>TRBV27|once|.|TRBJ2-7
CASSLYAVSPYEQYF
TGTGCCAGCAGTTTGTACGCCGTCTCCCCCTACGAGCAGTACTTC
>TRBV28|once|TRBD2|TRBJ2-7
CATSSPSGGSYEQYF
TGTGCCACCTCCTCTCCTAGCGGGGGGTCCTACGAGCAGTACTTC
>TRBV27|once|.|TRBJ1-4
CASSLSRVLTNEKLFF
TGTGCCAGCAGTTTGTCCAGGGTGTTAACTAATGAAAAACTGTTTTTT
>TRBV6-1|.|TRBD1|TRBJ1-3
CASSRQGVSGNTIYF
TGTGCCAGCAGCCGACAGGGTGTCTCTGGAAACACCATATATTTT
>TRBV6-5|.|.|TRBJ2-1
CASRNPAYNEQFF
TGTGCCAGCAGAAACCCGGCTTACAATGAGCAGTTCTTC
>TRBV5-1|.|.|TRBJ2-3
CASSLGLTDTQYF
TGCGCCAGCAGCTTAGGGCTCACAGATACGCAGTATTTT
>TRBV5-3|.|.|TRBJ1-5
CARSWDTGRTYQPQHF
TGTGCCAGAAGCTGGGATACAGGGAGGACTTATCAGCCCCAGCATTTT
>TRBV27|.|.|TRBJ2-1
CASSRLGSSYNEQFF
TGTGCCAGCAGTCGCCTGGGTAGCTCCTACAATGAGCAGTTCTTC
>TRBV19|.|.|TRBJ2-7
CASSIGGSGLYEQYF
TGTGCCAGTAGTATCGGAGGGAGTGGGTTATACGAGCAGTACTTC
>TRBV18|few|.|TRBJ2-2
CASSPLEVTNTGELFF
TGTGCCAGCTCACCACTAGAGGTTACTAACACCGGGGAGCTGTTTTTT
>TRBV11-2|.|.|TRBJ1-1
CASRPTLNTEAFF
TGTGCCAGCAGGCCGACCTTGAACACTGAAGCTTTCTTT